This section outlines one T cell receptor (beta chain) sequence together with its context. Its antigen is not known. This specimen belongs to a study of cytomegalovirus exposure and HLA in healthy donors. Overall study: About 85 million unique TCR sequences came from HLA-typed donors in an early release. Points from the study as a whole: Sequencing depth roughly uniform across donors was assumed in presence/absence analyses. For most TCR sequences rarity was the rule, although some public TCRs occurred in many donors.

Primers: 60 Vbeta forward and 13 Jbeta reverse. TCRdb keeps only in-frame clones here, not all; method: immunoSEQ multiplex PCR. This table has some 130,000 clones, more than 75% appearing once. The receptor's source is a woman between 50 and 59 years old in good health and CMV-seropositive. Input material: PBMCs.

The CDR3 loop reads CASSQDDAGFSGNTIYF. The CDR3 nucleotides read TGTGCCAGCAGCCAAGATGATGCAGGTTTCTCTGGAAACACCATATATTTT. The chain joins TRBV4-2 to TRBJ1-3; the D is unclear. Germline assignment: CDR1 LGHNA and CDR2 YNFKEQ. V gave up 0 bases and J gave up 0 bases, with 12 bases separating them. This CDR3 comprises 17 residues.